This T cell receptor beta chain emerged from a study of shared clonotypes between healthy human individuals. General observations from the study: The study found roughly 5% of naive CD4 clonotypes shared across several donors. The genetic and exposure-history diversity represented was limited by few donors.

Comments on this clone: The antigen is undetermined.

Libraries were prepared by immunoSEQ multiplex PCR; TCRdb keeps only in-frame clonotypes and omits some of them. The data contain over 2 million clones, about 95% of them singletons. Positively selected for CCR7, the CD45RO-negative cells used as naive CD8 cells excluded terminally differentiated effector memory CD45RA+ cells. Those who donated, Caucasian adults without exception, all lived in Nashville, Tennessee. Input material: naive CD8+ T cells sorted from blood. The sequence derives from a man aged 18 to 29 in good health.

This CDR3 is CASSLAGLDEQYF. The CDR3 nucleotides read TGTGCCAGCAGCTTAGCAGGGTTGGACGAGCAGTACTTC. The chain couples TRBV7-9 to TRBJ2-7; unclear D gene. The CDR3 spans 13 residues. Germline V gives CDR1 SEHNR, CDR2 FQNEAQ (reference sequence). Deletions cut 0 bases from V and 5 bases from J, with 8 bases between.